This T cell receptor (beta chain) is from a study of blood T cells in healthy people across ages (dated by TCRdb to the mid-2010s). Study-level background: In model experiments, roughly one uniquely barcoded TCR beta cDNA molecule per two T cells was captured by template switching. Four age groups were formed from the donors: young (average 16 years), middle-aged (around 37), aged (about 62) and long-lived (roughly 81). To avoid experimental bias, donors of different ages were distributed randomly across sequencing lanes. The study analyzed two additional independent replicas of 1 million unique cDNA reads from the same blood draw for two donors, one aged 18 to 30 and one aged 80 or older. Using deep sequencing normalized with unique cDNA molecular identifiers, the study measured how TCR beta repertoire diversity changes with age.

The roughly 38 donors, aged roughly 6 to 90 years, were systemically healthy Caucasian individuals from Russia. Each donor gave around 9.8 milliliters of peripheral blood, collected into EDTA-treated Vacutainer tubes. Ficoll-Paque density-gradient centrifugation was used to isolate PBMCs, with at least 6.5 million per sample. Trizol reagent was used to extract total RNA from PBMCs, with at least 5.5 micrograms per sample. For every donor, flow cytometry on a PBMC aliquot measured the percentage of naive CD45RAhigh/CD27high T cells. V ends up 1 base short and J 1 base short, with an unmatched junction base count of 13. CDR3 length: 19 amino acids, cysteine to phenylalanine. Only the CDR3 region is kept as DNA, spanning 57 bases read in frame from base 1. CDR1 and CDR2 are read off the germline V gene as SGHTA and FQGNSA. Worth noting for this clonotype: No cognate antigen has been identified for it. No base quality information exists; no much larger clone differs at one position.

Summary of the overall study and its limitations: A strong correlation was found between observed TCR beta diversity and the percentage of naive T cells measured by flow cytometry. Observed TCR beta diversity per million T cells fell roughly linearly with age, and a significant reduction was already apparent by age approximately 41. Because the CMV infection status of the donors was unknown, age-related changes in expanded clonotypes may potentially have been confounded. Compared with the aged group, the long-lived group had more naive CD4+ T cells, fewer expanded clones and increased TCR diversity, suggesting age selection. Conclusive comparison of naive and antigen-experienced compartments was prevented by the profiling of bulk unsorted PBMCs. Estimates of total diversity based on one million sequenced T cells were considered lower bounds and underestimates.

Library preparation was by 5' RACE. Sequencing was performed on an Illumina HiSeq 2500. A second roughly 6 to 11 cycle PCR used a sample-barcoded 5' primer and a J-beta primer mix. Each TCR beta cDNA molecule received a unique molecular identifier from a template-switch 5' adaptor carrying 12 random nucleotides. Each sample yielded at least 2.5 million CDR3-containing paired-end reads. All of the RNA was converted into first-strand cDNA using the Mint cDNA synthesis kit, with a TRBC-specific oligonucleotide serving as the primer. All cDNA was treated with uracil-DNA glycosylase and then went through a first 18-cycle PCR with the universal primers M1SS and BC2_uni_R. Per the source publication's procedure: Each sample was normalized by randomly selecting 1 million high-quality reads, each carrying a distinct molecular identifier. Instead of being binned into consensus sequences, reads with shared molecular identifiers were discarded. MiTCR, with a Q25 quality threshold and the strictest error-elimination algorithm, was used for CDR3 identification, clonotype clustering and error correction. A nonparametric unseen species model with Euler transformation was used to estimate a lower bound on total TCR beta diversity. TCRdb reanalyzed the raw reads on its own, using fastp at Q25 for trimming and MiXCR for clone calling, and kept in-frame beta chains. Identical CDR3 protein sequences are pooled into one entry, listed with their most common genes and DNA. The V and J calls here are based on TCRdb, not the publication. For this sample the table gives 1.5 million to 2 million distinct CDR3 sequences, of which about 50% were detected only once. Roughly 2% of the sample lies in the top ten.

This sequence was found in a woman between 35 and 50 years old in good health. What was sequenced was blood. This chain is built from TRBV7-2 and TRBJ2-5; TRBD2 lines up with 9 middle nucleotides. The nucleotides read TGTGCCAGCAGCTTAGTTCCCAGCGGGGGGCCCGGTACCCAAGAGACCCAGTACTTC. Protein translation: CASSLVPSGGPGTQETQYF.